This TCR beta chain was documented in a study of molecular identifiers for immune sequencing clone quantification (dated 2018 in TCRdb). Turning to the overall study: In a replicate experiment, RNA from 20,000 or 100,000 naive CD8 T cells was split into five aliquots, four of which were sequenced. The study was a methods study using CD8 T cells to benchmark molecular-identifier clustering-based TCR repertoire sequencing (MIDCIRS) and TCR RNA copy counting. Results the study describes overall, beyond this receptor: Spiked-in Jurkat TCR RNA equivalent to a single cell was reported to be detectable even among over 800,000 naive CD8 T cells. Spiked-in Jurkat TCR RNA (approximately eleven copies' worth), which is not part of the donor repertoire, was contained in the naive libraries. In CMV-specific effector cells, clones with more than 20 RNA copies accounted for over 99% of molecules, whereas in naive cells such clones accounted for under 1%. Without barcode sub-clustering, chimeric consensus sequences inflated TCR diversity; chimeras reached as high as 47%. Modeling estimated roughly 3 recovered TCR RNA copies per cell, compared with about 10 by digital PCR, which implies roughly 30% capture efficiency. Highly expanded clone sizes could be underestimated if identical TCR molecules share a barcode.

Library preparation used PCR. The instrument was an Illumina HiSeq 4000. Bulk TCR libraries were made following a previously described method, with the TCR primers given in Table S5. Purification of total RNA was performed with the Qiagen AllPrep DNA/RNA kit. Reads from multiple sequencing runs of the same library were pooled before analysis. As for the authors' bioinformatics: Reads were retained only if their TCR constant sequence matched exactly, and those retained reads were trimmed to 150 nt and grouped according to their 12-nt molecular barcodes. Reads in each barcode group were sub-clustered using a 15% Levenshtein threshold, and a quality-weighted consensus sequence was built for each RNA molecule. Non-functional sequences were excluded, and lower-count sequences lying one edit away from another sequence were also excluded. Barcode sub-clusters with fewer than 20% of the maximum read count were removed, based on fitting two negative binomial distributions. TCRdb trimmed the raw reads at Q25, called clones with MiXCR and kept productive beta chains. Entries that share a CDR3 protein sequence are merged under the most common genes and DNA. These V and J calls rely on TCRdb rather than the paper's analysis. The sample table contains 88,000 or so distinct CDR3 sequences; only one count was recorded for 20% to 25% of them. Jointly, the top ten make up more than 0.85% of the sample.

Libraries of naive CD8 T cells were built from 20,000 to 1,000,000 sorted cells, with 10%, 30% or 50% of the purified RNA used. On a BD FACSAria II, naive CD8 T cells were FACS-sorted as CD8+CD4-CCR7+CD45RA+ and collected into RLT Plus buffer. Detection sensitivity was tested by spiking Jurkat RNA equal to about 10 TCR copies' worth into samples containing about 18,000-1,000,000 naive CD8 T cells. Enrichment of CD8 T cells was done with RosetteSep CD8+ T Cell Enrichment Cocktail plus Ficoll-Paque, and ACK red cell lysis came afterward. This clonotype was counted between two and nine times. Which antigen it targets is not known. No quality values exist for individual bases; no much larger clone is one base distant. As encoded in the germline V gene (reference sequence), CDR1 is MNHEY while CDR2 is SMNVEV. The germline V end is reduced by 4 bases and the J end by 2 bases; junction bases left unmatched: 9. Measured from the cysteine to the phenylalanine, the CDR3 is 16 residues long. This entry keeps only the CDR3 DNA: 48 bases, framed from base 1.

Sample: naive CD8+ T cells from blood, with Jurkat cell RNA spiked in. The cell subset or site tag for this specimen amounts to: FACS-sorted CD8+CD4-CCR7+CD45RA+ naive T cells. The sequence came from a human donor in good health. Some libraries in this study had Jurkat cell RNA spiked in. This chain is built from TRBV27 and TRBJ2-3; TRBD2 matches 7 bases in the middle. For the CDR3, the sequence is CASSSISGEYTDTQYF. In nucleotides, the sequence is TGTGCCAGCAGTTCCATCAGCGGGGAATACACAGATACGCAGTATTTT.